A single sample gave rise to the 12 T cell receptor beta chains below, sequenced in a study of blood T cell repertoires in COVID-19. Generated by immunoSEQ multiplex PCR, the TCRdb table keeps only in-frame clones and is missing some. Found here are some 670,000 clones, approximately 90% of them singletons; the top ten hold 0.2% to 0.3%. The sequenced sample consisted of peripheral blood. The receptor source for this set is a woman aged 18 to 35 with acute or convalescent COVID-19.

The genes are TRBV19 and TRBJ2-7; 10 bases fit TRBD1. The junction had 5 bases not matched to a gene; V was cut back by 1 base and J by 2 bases. CDR1 and CDR2 from the germline V gene are LNHDA and SQIVND (reference sequence). CDR3 length: 16 residues. The CDR3 DNA sequence: TGTGCCAGTAGTATAGCATCCGGGACAGGGGCCTACGAGCAGTACTTC. It translates to CASSIASGTGAYEQYF.

The chain recombines TRBV5-1 with TRBJ2-1; D may be TRBD2 (7 bases). Trimming removed 2 bases from V and 8 bases from J, with 17 bases in between. The germline V gene encodes CDR1 SGHRS and CDR2 YFSETQ. The CDR3 consists of 15 residues. Here the CDR3 DNA reads TGCGCCAGCAGCTTAGGAGGGGGGGCCTGGGATGAGCAGTTCTTC. Protein: CASSLGGGAWDEQFF.

The rearrangement uses TRBV4-1 and TRBJ2-7; a possible D gene is TRBD1 (6 bases). Trimming took off 1 base at V and 0 bases at J, with 13 bases between the two ends. The CDR3 has 16 amino acids. The germline V gene encodes CDR1 MGHRA and CDR2 YSYEKL. In DNA form, the CDR3 reads TGCGCCAGCAGCCAAGCTGGGGGCCCCTCCTCCTACGAGCAGTACTTC. Translated, it gives CASSQAGGPSSYEQYF.

This clone was recorded once. The chain joins TRBV9 to TRBJ2-3; TRBD2 matches 9 bases. Germline CDR1 is SGDLS and CDR2 is YYNGEE. V dropped 4 bases and J dropped 7; count of bases not matched to a gene: 13. The CDR3 spans 16 residues. CDR3 loop: CASSHSWAGGFYTQYF. The DNA for the CDR3 is TGTGCCAGCAGCCACTCCTGGGCGGGGGGGTTCTATACGCAGTATTTT.

This chain joins TRBV6-5 and TRBJ1-2; TRBD1 might be the D (6 bases). Trimming took 8 bases from V and 4 from J, leaving 11 bases between them. The germline V gene encodes CDR1 MNHEY and CDR2 SVGAGI. The CDR3 contains 12 residues. CDR3 nucleotides: TGTGCCAGCGACAGGACCGCCTATGGCTACACCTTC. This codes for CASDRTAYGYTF.

The chain couples TRBV6-2 or TRBV6-3 to TRBJ1-1, with D possibly TRBD1 on 6 matching bases. Trimming shortened V by 6 bases and J by 3 bases, and 14 bases separated the two germline ends. The CDR3 extends over 14 amino acids. Germline CDR1 reads MNHEY; CDR2 reads SVGEGT. Here the CDR3 reads CASSRGGDDTEAFF. CDR3 nucleotide sequence: TGTGCCAGCAGCAGAGGGGGGGACGACACTGAAGCTTTCTTT.

This clone was detected only once. The V and J genes are TRBV3-1 (or the pseudogene TRBV3-2) and TRBJ1-3, with D perhaps TRBD1 (6 bases). V lost 1 base and J 1 base, leaving 17 bases between the germline ends. The germline V gene encodes CDR1 LGHDT and CDR2 YNNKEL (reference sequence). The CDR3 length is 18 residues. CDR3 amino acids: CASSQGGGRGSSGNTIYF. CDR3 in DNA: TGTGCCAGCAGCCAAGGAGGGGGTCGGGGATCATCTGGAAACACCATATATTTT.

The genes are TRBV7-9 and TRBJ2-7, with TRBD1 identical over 12 bases. The trim removed 4 bases at V and 7 bases at J, leaving 8 bases unmatched. CDR3 length equals 15 residues. The germline gives CDR1 SEHNR, CDR2 FQNEAQ (reference sequence). CDR3 residues: CASSSSGTGGREQYF. The CDR3 nucleotides read TGTGCCAGCAGCTCGTCCGGGACAGGGGGCAGGGAGCAGTACTTC.

The chain recombines TRBV5-6 with TRBJ2-1; TRBD1 is a possible D gene (5 bases). CDR3 length equals 12 residues. The germline V gene has CDR1 SGHDT and CDR2 YYEEEE. Trimming cost V 4 bases and J 10 bases, with 12 bases left between them. In DNA, the CDR3 is TGTGCCAGCAGCATCGACAGACTGGAGCAGTTCTTC. Translation gives CASSIDRLEQFF.

The chain uses TRBV6-2 or TRBV6-3 and TRBJ1-5; 10 positions agree with TRBD1. The CDR3 runs 15 residues. CDR1 and CDR2 from the germline V gene are MNHEY and SVGEGT. V dropped 4 bases and J dropped 7; count of bases not matched to a gene: 7. CDR3 residues: CASSFRDRGAQPQHF. In DNA form, the CDR3 reads TGTGCCAGCAGTTTCCGGGACAGGGGCGCACAGCCCCAGCATTTT.

The chain recombines TRBV6-5 with TRBJ2-2; perhaps TRBD1 as D (6 bases). Germline-derived CDR1 and CDR2 are MNHEY and SVGAGI. CDR3 length: 15 amino acids. The V end lost 6 bases, the J end lost 0 bases, and 11 bases lay between the germline ends. CDR3 DNA sequence: TGTGCCAGCAGGTCCGGGACAACGAACACCGGGGAGCTGTTTTTT. Translated, it gives CASRSGTTNTGELFF.

This sequence joins TRBV19 and TRBJ2-2; weak D call: TRBD2 (5 bases). V was clipped by 6 bases and J by 1 base, with 9 bases between them. The CDR3 totals 14 residues. Germline V CDR1 and CDR2: LNHDA, SQIVND (reference sequence). The CDR3 coding sequence is TGTGCCAGTAGCTCGGGGATGAACACCGGGGAGCTGTTTTTT. Amino acids: CASSSGMNTGELFF. The whole variable domain, remainder taken from reference TRBV19 and TRBJ2-2, is DGGITQSPKYLFRKEGQNVTLSCEQNLNHDAMYWYRQDPGQGLRLIYYSQIVNDFQKGDIAEGYSVSREKKESFPLTVTSAQKNPTAFYLCASSSGMNTGELFFGEGSRLTVL.